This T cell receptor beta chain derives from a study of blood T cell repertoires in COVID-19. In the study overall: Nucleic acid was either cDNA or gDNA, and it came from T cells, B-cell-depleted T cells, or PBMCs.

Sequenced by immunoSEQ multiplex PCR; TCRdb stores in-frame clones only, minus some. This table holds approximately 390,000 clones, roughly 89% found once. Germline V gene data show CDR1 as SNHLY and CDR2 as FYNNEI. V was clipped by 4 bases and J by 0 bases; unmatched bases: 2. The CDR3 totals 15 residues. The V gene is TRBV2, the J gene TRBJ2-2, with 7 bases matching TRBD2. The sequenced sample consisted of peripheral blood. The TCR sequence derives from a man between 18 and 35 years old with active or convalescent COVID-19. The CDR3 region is CASSVSGTNTGELFF. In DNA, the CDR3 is TGTGCCAGCAGTGTCAGCGGGACGAACACCGGGGAGCTGTTTTTT.